What follows is one TCR beta chain and its context. The antigen is undetermined. TCRB transcripts that were expressed got sequenced, as all of the isolated RNA had been reverse transcribed. The protocol was immunoSEQ multiplex PCR, while the TCRdb copy is restricted to in-frame clones and leaves out a portion. The sample has some 370,000 clones; roughly a tenth are singletons. The CDR3 totals 15 residues. Trimming took 4 bases from V and 2 from J, leaving 16 bases between them. From germline, CDR1 is SGHDT and CDR2 YYEEEE. This record comes from a study of beta chain features in type 1 diabetes. General study points: All four CD4+ subsets from Type 1 diabetes patients carried moderately but significantly shorter TCRB CDR3s.

Sequenced input: central memory CD4+ T cells from blood. The receptor's source is a man aged 25-40 years with type 1 diabetes. This chain links TRBV5-6 with TRBJ2-7; unclear D gene. The CDR3 spells CASSPSLGFAYEQYF. The CDR3 DNA is TGTGCCAGCAGCCCTTCCTTGGGGTTTGCCTACGAGCAGTACTTC.